This entry is about one TCR beta chain. TCRdb independently ran MiXCR on the PCR reads; one entry per CDR3 protein. Here the sample spans around 25,000 distinct CDR3 sequences, 50% being singletons. This sample was taken from a study of CD4 and CD8 cells across lung adenocarcinoma regions. CDR3 length: 14 residues. Looked up from germline, CDR1 is ENHRY and CDR2 is SYGVKD. Donors had localized lung adenocarcinoma, a non-small cell lung cancer. This chain joins TRBV10-3 and TRBJ2-3; D unresolved. Sequenced material: CD8+ T cells from the center of a lung tumor. The sequence came from a male donor with lung adenocarcinoma. The CD4 and CD8 labels of this study may be unreliable. CDR3 nucleotides: TGTGCGGGCCGCCAGGCTGTGAGCACAGATACGCAGTATTTT. Translation gives CAGRQAVSTDTQYF.